There are a few counts of the clone carrying this T cell receptor (beta chain). Its antigen is not known. With 60 Vbeta and 13 Jbeta primers, the PCR was carried out. Method: immunoSEQ multiplex PCR; TCRdb's copy keeps in-frame clones and lacks some. Of roughly 170,000 clones in the sample, approximately 78% were seen once. CDR3 size: 15 residues. Per the germline V gene, CDR1 is MNHEY and CDR2 is SVGAGI. The ends lost 6 bases at V and 1 base at J; junction bases unmatched: 8. This entry comes from a study of cytomegalovirus exposure and HLA in healthy donors. Findings of the study overall: Among TCR beta chains of equal frequency, HLA-associated ones were more clonally expanded in a later analysis.

The specimen was PBMCs. The genes are TRBV6-5 and TRBJ1-2; 7 bases line up with TRBD1. This TCR was recovered from a woman aged 45-65 years in good health and CMV-seropositive. The CDR3 nucleotides are TGTGCCAGCAGCCCGGGACAGATTGGTAACTATGGCTACACCTTC. Its protein is CASSPGQIGNYGYTF.